This TCR beta chain was identified during a study of vaccination and CD4 T cells after COVID-19. Points from the study as a whole: SARS-CoV-2-reactive clonotypes rose nonsignificantly, with the median going from around 20 to 38. In convalescent patients, 304 of 307 vaccine-specific clones were mono-reactive for SARS-CoV-2 spike.

With regard to this clonotype: What it binds is unknown.

The CDR3 is made up of 15 amino acids. Germline CDR1 and CDR2: SGHTA and FQGNSA. The V gene lost 1 base and the J gene lost 6 bases, with 10 bases spanning the gap. Sequenced with the Oncomine TCR Beta short-read assay was DNA taken from cultured CD4+ T cells. TCRdb recomputed calls from the PCR reads with MiXCR, one row per CDR3 protein. This sample yields some 15,000 distinct CDR3 sequences, of which 74% are seen a single time; around 16% belongs to the top ten. Treatment reported: approximately 11-day PBMC culture with coronavirus spike peptide pools or control peptides (ViraFEST assay). Sequenced sample: CD4+ T cells from blood, cultured in vitro. The sequence derives from a human donor who had recovered from COVID-19. The chain carries TRBV7-2 and TRBJ1-6, with D possibly TRBD1 on 5 matching bases. Here the CDR3 reads CASSLVGGGNSPLHF. As DNA, the CDR3 is TGTGCCAGCAGCTTAGTTGGGGGGGGTAATTCACCCCTCCACTTT.